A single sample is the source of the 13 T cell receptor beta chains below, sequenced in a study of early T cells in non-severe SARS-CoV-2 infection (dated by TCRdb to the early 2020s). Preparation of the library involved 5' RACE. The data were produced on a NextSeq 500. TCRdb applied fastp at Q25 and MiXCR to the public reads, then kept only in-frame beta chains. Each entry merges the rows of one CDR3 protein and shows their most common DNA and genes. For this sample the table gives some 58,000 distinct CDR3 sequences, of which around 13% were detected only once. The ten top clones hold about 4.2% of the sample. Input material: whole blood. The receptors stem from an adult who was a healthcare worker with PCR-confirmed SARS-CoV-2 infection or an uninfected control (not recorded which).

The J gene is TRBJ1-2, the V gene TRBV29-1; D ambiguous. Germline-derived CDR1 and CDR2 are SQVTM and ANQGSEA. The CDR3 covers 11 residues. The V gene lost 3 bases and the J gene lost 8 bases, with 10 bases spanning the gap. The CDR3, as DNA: TGCAGCGTTGAGGGTCCCACAGGCTACACCTTC. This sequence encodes CSVEGPTGYTF.

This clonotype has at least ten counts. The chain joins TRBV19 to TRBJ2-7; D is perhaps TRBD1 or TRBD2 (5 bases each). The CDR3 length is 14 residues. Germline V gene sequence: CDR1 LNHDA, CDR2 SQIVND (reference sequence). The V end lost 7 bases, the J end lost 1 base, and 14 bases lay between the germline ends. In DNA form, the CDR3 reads TGTGCCAGTATGCCCGGGACGGTATCCTACGAGCAGTACTTC. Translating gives CASMPGTVSYEQYF.

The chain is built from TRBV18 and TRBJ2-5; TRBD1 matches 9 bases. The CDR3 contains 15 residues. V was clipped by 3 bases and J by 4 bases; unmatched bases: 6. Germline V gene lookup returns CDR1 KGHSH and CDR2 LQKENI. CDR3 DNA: TGTGCCAGCTCACCCGGACAGGGGTGGCGAGAGACCCAGTACTTC. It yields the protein CASSPGQGWRETQYF. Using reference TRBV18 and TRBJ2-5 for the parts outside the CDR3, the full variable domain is NAGVMQNPRHLVRRRGQEARLRCSPMKGHSHVYWYRQLPEEGLKFMVYLQKENIIDESGMPKERFSAEFPKEGPSILRIQQVVRGDSAAYFCASSPGQGWRETQYFGPGTRLLVL.

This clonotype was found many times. CDR3 DNA: TGTGCCAGCAGTTACTCGATTGGCAGGGGTAACACTGAAGCTTTCTTT. Protein sequence: CASSYSIGRGNTEAFF. V is TRBV6-6 and J is TRBJ1-1; D is perhaps TRBD1 (6 bases). V lost 0 bases and J 2 bases, leaving 13 bases between the germline ends. CDR3 size: 16 residues. Per germline, CDR1 MNHNY and CDR2 SVGAGI (reference sequence).

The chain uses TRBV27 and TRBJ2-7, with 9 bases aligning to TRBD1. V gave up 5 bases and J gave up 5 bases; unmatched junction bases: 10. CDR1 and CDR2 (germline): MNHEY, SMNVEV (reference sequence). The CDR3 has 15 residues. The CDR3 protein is CASSSPRDRVDEQYF. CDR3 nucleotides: TGTGCCAGCAGTAGCCCCCGGGACAGGGTCGACGAGCAGTACTTC.

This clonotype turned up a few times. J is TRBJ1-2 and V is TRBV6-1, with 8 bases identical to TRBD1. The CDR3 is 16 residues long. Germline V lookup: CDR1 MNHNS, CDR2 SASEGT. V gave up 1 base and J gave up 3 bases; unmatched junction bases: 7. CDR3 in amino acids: CASSEGGGQVDYGYTF. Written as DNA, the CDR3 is TGTGCCAGCAGTGAAGGGGGGGGACAGGTCGACTATGGCTACACCTTC.

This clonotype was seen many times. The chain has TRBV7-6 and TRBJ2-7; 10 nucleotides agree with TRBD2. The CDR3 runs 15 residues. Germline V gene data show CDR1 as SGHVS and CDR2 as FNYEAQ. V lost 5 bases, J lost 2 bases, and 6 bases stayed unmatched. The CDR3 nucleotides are TGTGCCAGCAGCCAACGGACTAGCGGAACCTACGAGCAGTACTTC. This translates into CASSQRTSGTYEQYF.

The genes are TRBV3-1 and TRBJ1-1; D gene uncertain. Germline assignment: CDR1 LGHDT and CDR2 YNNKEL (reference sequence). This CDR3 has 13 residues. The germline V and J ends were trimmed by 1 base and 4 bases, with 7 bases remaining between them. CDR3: CASSQAGITEAFF. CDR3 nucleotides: TGTGCCAGCAGCCAAGCTGGGATCACTGAAGCTTTCTTT.

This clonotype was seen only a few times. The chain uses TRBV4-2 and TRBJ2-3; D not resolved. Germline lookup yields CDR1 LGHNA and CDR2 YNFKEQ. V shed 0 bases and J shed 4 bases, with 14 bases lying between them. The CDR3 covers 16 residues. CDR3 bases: TGTGCCAGCAGCCAAGATTTCGCTATGCCAGCAGATACGCAGTATTTT. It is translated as CASSQDFAMPADTQYF.

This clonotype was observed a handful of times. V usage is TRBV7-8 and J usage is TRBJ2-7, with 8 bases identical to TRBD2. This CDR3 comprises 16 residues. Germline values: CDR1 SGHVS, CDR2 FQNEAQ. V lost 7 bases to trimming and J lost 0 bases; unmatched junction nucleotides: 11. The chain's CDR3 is CASTHLPGGSSYEQYF. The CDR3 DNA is TGTGCCAGCACCCATCTCCCGGGGGGGAGCTCCTACGAGCAGTACTTC.

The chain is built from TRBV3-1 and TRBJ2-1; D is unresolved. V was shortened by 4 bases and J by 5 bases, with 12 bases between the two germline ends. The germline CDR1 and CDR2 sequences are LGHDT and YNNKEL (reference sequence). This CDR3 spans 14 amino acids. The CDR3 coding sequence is TGTGCCAGCAGCCTATTTGGCGCAGACAATGAGCAGTTCTTC. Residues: CASSLFGADNEQFF.

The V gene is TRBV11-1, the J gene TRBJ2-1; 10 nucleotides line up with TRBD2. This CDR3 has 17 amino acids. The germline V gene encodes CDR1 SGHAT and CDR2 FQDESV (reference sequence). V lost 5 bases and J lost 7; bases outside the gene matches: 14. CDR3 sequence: CASSVDVAGGMANEQFF. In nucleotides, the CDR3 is TGTGCCAGCAGCGTCGACGTAGCGGGGGGTATGGCGAATGAGCAGTTCTTC.

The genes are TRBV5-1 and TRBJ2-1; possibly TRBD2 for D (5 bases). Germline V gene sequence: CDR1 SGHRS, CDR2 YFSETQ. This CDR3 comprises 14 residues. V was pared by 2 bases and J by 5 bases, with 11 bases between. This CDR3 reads CASSLSGNNNEQFF. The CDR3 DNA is TGCGCCAGCAGCTTATCGGGGAATAACAATGAGCAGTTCTTC.